The TCR beta chain described here comes from a study of beta chain features in type 1 diabetes. The CDR3 loop spans 15 amino acids. CDR1 and CDR2 (germline): KGHSH, LQKENI. Expressed TCRB transcripts were sequenced because the entire RNA isolate underwent reverse transcription. Libraries were prepared by immunoSEQ multiplex PCR; TCRdb keeps only in-frame clonotypes and omits some of them. The sample records 900,000 or so clones, roughly 15% being singletons. This clone was observed a handful of times. At one of its ends the junction is not consistent with the germline gene, which may arise from a read error.

J is TRBJ2-7 and V is TRBV18; perhaps TRBD1 as D (5 bases). Sequenced material: naive CD4+ T cells from blood. The TCR originated in a young woman in good health. CDR3 protein: CASSPPGQGVGTRNF. CDR3 nucleotide sequence: TGTGCCAGCTCACCCCCCGGACAAGGGGTTGGTACCCGGAACTTC.